This is a list of T cell receptor beta chains from one sample in a study of shared clonotypes between healthy human individuals. Produced via immunoSEQ multiplex PCR; TCRdb's table is partial and in-frame only. The table includes millions of clones, approximately 93% detected once. Sequenced: naive CD4+ T cells from PBMCs. The receptors shown here come from a man younger than 30 in good health. Some clones in this sample may be carry-over from other donors' samples. The CDR3 runs from the conserved cysteine through the conserved F or W. A D gene is named only where the DNA matches it firmly. Expanded clones are given a class, and other clones once, few, many or no size at all.

v_gene: TRBV7-9; d_gene: .; abundance: .; j_gene: TRBJ2-7; CDR3aa: CASSNRGSYEQYF; CDR3nt: TGTGCCAGCAGCAACCGGGGCTCCTACGAGCAGTACTTC
v_gene: TRBV30; d_gene: TRBD2; abundance: .; j_gene: TRBJ2-5; CDR3aa: CAWSPGGTQYF; CDR3nt: TGTGCCTGGAGTCCGGGGGGGACCCAGTACTTC
v_gene: TRBV28; d_gene: .; abundance: .; j_gene: TRBJ1-2; CDR3aa: CASSFPIARNTAYGYTF; CDR3nt: TGTGCCAGCAGTTTCCCAATCGCCCGCAATACTGCCTATGGCTACACCTTC
v_gene: TRBV7-6; d_gene: .; abundance: .; j_gene: TRBJ2-3; CDR3aa: CASSVLRGDTDTQYF; CDR3nt: TGTGCCAGCAGCGTACTGAGGGGGGATACAGATACGCAGTATTTT
v_gene: TRBV5-1; d_gene: TRBD1; abundance: .; j_gene: TRBJ2-7; CDR3aa: CASSPTPGTGSSEQYF; CDR3nt: TGCGCCAGCAGCCCTACTCCCGGGACAGGATCCTCCGAGCAGTACTTC
v_gene: TRBV19; d_gene: .; abundance: .; j_gene: TRBJ1-5; CDR3aa: CASSTSRTGNNQPQHF; CDR3nt: TGTGCCAGTAGTACATCCCGAACAGGGAACAATCAGCCCCAGCATTTT
v_gene: TRBV19; d_gene: TRBD1; abundance: .; j_gene: TRBJ1-5; CDR3aa: CASSYTGVGQPQHF; CDR3nt: TGTGCCAGTAGCTACACAGGGGTCGGCCAGCCCCAGCATTTT
v_gene: TRBV18; d_gene: TRBD2; abundance: .; j_gene: TRBJ2-1; CDR3aa: CASSPWLSGVSSYNEQFF; CDR3nt: TGTGCCAGCTCACCGTGGTTGAGCGGGGTAAGCTCCTACAATGAGCAGTTCTTC
v_gene: TRBV7-9; d_gene: .; abundance: .; j_gene: TRBJ2-3; CDR3aa: CASSPRGGSTDTQYF; CDR3nt: TGTGCCAGCAGCCCCCGGGGCGGAAGCACAGATACGCAGTATTTT
v_gene: TRBV11-2; d_gene: TRBD2; abundance: .; j_gene: TRBJ2-7; CDR3aa: CASSPLLAGDSEQYF; CDR3nt: TGTGCCAGCAGCCCACTACTAGCGGGAGATTCCGAGCAGTACTTC
v_gene: TRBV7-3; d_gene: TRBD1; abundance: once; j_gene: TRBJ2-3; CDR3aa: CASSISGTGSDTQYF; CDR3nt: TGTGCCAGCAGCATTTCCGGGACAGGGTCAGATACGCAGTATTTT
v_gene: TRBV7-2; d_gene: .; abundance: .; j_gene: TRBJ1-4; CDR3aa: CASSLGPGAMGEKLFF; CDR3nt: TGTGCCAGCAGCTTAGGCCCGGGGGCAATGGGTGAAAAACTGTTTTTT
v_gene: TRBV6-6; d_gene: .; abundance: once; j_gene: TRBJ2-7; CDR3aa: CASSYSIQGRGEQYF; CDR3nt: TGTGCCAGCAGTTACTCCATACAGGGGAGGGGCGAGCAGTACTTC
v_gene: TRBV7-2; d_gene: .; abundance: .; j_gene: TRBJ2-5; CDR3aa: CATGGGPLETQYF; CDR3nt: TGTGCCACAGGGGGAGGGCCTCTGGAGACCCAGTACTTC
v_gene: TRBV21-1; d_gene: .; abundance: .; j_gene: TRBJ2-3; CDR3aa: CASSKDVLAGISTDTQYF; CDR3nt: TGTGCCAGCAGCAAAGATGTACTAGCGGGAATTAGCACAGATACGCAGTATTTT
v_gene: TRBV27; d_gene: .; abundance: .; j_gene: TRBJ1-3; CDR3aa: CASSLGGNSGNTIYF; CDR3nt: TGTGCCAGCAGTTTGGGGGGGAACTCTGGAAACACCATATATTTT
v_gene: TRBV7-2; d_gene: TRBD2; abundance: .; j_gene: TRBJ2-1; CDR3aa: CASSLNLAENEQFF; CDR3nt: TGTGCCAGCAGCCTGAACCTAGCGGAGAATGAGCAGTTCTTC
v_gene: TRBV6-6; d_gene: TRBD1; abundance: .; j_gene: TRBJ1-1; CDR3aa: CASSNQGVVGYTEAFF; CDR3nt: TGTGCCAGCAGCAATCAGGGGGTTGTAGGGTACACTGAAGCTTTCTTT
v_gene: TRBV2; d_gene: .; abundance: once; j_gene: TRBJ2-5; CDR3aa: CASSVAGARQETQYF; CDR3nt: TGTGCCAGCAGCGTTGCAGGGGCCCGCCAAGAGACCCAGTACTTC
v_gene: TRBV6-5; d_gene: TRBD1; abundance: .; j_gene: TRBJ1-2; CDR3aa: CASRRTGGYGYTF; CDR3nt: TGTGCCAGCAGGCGGACAGGGGGATATGGCTACACCTTC
v_gene: TRBV27; d_gene: TRBD1; abundance: .; j_gene: TRBJ1-1; CDR3aa: CASSLRQGNTEAFF; CDR3nt: TGTGCCAGCAGCCTACGACAGGGGAACACTGAAGCTTTCTTT
v_gene: TRBV2; d_gene: .; abundance: .; j_gene: TRBJ1-4; CDR3aa: CASSYTGVTNEKLFF; CDR3nt: TGTGCCAGCAGTTATACCGGGGTGACTAATGAAAAACTGTTTTTT
v_gene: TRBV7-2; d_gene: TRBD1; abundance: few; j_gene: TRBJ2-7; CDR3aa: CASSSRETGDEQYF; CDR3nt: TGTGCCAGCAGCTCCCGGGAGACAGGGGACGAGCAGTACTTC
v_gene: TRBV7-3; d_gene: .; abundance: .; j_gene: TRBJ2-1; CDR3aa: CASSLMGLNEQFF; CDR3nt: TGTGCCAGCAGCTTAATGGGGCTGAATGAGCAGTTCTTC
v_gene: TRBV5-8; d_gene: TRBD1; abundance: once; j_gene: TRBJ1-1; CDR3aa: CASSWDRDTEAFF; CDR3nt: TGTGCCAGCAGCTGGGACAGGGACACTGAAGCTTTCTTT
v_gene: TRBV2; d_gene: .; abundance: few; j_gene: TRBJ2-2; CDR3aa: CASSLERGLLFF; CDR3nt: TGTGCCAGCAGCCTAGAGCGAGGGCTGCTGTTTTTT
v_gene: TRBV9; d_gene: TRBD2; abundance: .; j_gene: TRBJ2-1; CDR3aa: CASSGTAGGVGEQFF; CDR3nt: TGTGCCAGCAGCGGTACAGCGGGAGGTGTGGGTGAGCAGTTCTTC
v_gene: TRBV5-1; d_gene: .; abundance: .; j_gene: TRBJ1-3; CDR3aa: CASSLEGGRGNTIYF; CDR3nt: TGCGCCAGCAGCTTGGAGGGGGGCCGTGGAAACACCATATATTTT
v_gene: TRBV11-2; d_gene: .; abundance: .; j_gene: TRBJ1-2; CDR3aa: CASSLVSRYGYTF; CDR3nt: TGTGCCAGCAGCTTGGTGTCACGCTATGGCTACACCTTC
v_gene: TRBV5-4; d_gene: .; abundance: .; j_gene: TRBJ2-7; CDR3aa: CASSLRDHSSHEQYF; CDR3nt: TGTGCCAGCAGCCTCCGGGACCATAGCTCCCACGAGCAGTACTTC
v_gene: TRBV6-5; d_gene: .; abundance: .; j_gene: TRBJ2-7; CDR3aa: CASSSAAGEQYF; CDR3nt: TGTGCCAGCAGTTCCGCCGCGGGCGAGCAGTACTTC
v_gene: TRBV4-1; d_gene: .; abundance: .; j_gene: TRBJ1-2; CDR3aa: CASSQDFLGYTF; CDR3nt: TGCGCCAGCAGCCAGGATTTTCTTGGCTACACCTTC
v_gene: TRBV27; d_gene: TRBD1; abundance: .; j_gene: TRBJ2-1; CDR3aa: CASSRTALTGTNNEQFF; CDR3nt: TGTGCCAGCAGCCGTACCGCCCTGACAGGGACCAACAATGAGCAGTTCTTC
v_gene: TRBV5-1; d_gene: TRBD1; abundance: .; j_gene: TRBJ2-7; CDR3aa: CASSQIDRDLYEQYF; CDR3nt: TGCGCCAGCAGTCAAATAGACAGGGACCTCTACGAGCAGTACTTC
v_gene: TRBV9; d_gene: .; abundance: .; j_gene: TRBJ2-7; CDR3aa: CASSVAASSSYEQYF; CDR3nt: TGTGCCAGCAGCGTAGCGGCTAGCAGCTCCTACGAGCAGTACTTC
v_gene: TRBV28; d_gene: TRBD1; abundance: .; j_gene: TRBJ2-7; CDR3aa: CASSTRQGYEQYF; CDR3nt: TGTGCCAGCAGTACTCGACAGGGCTACGAGCAGTACTTC
v_gene: TRBV19; d_gene: .; abundance: .; j_gene: TRBJ1-5; CDR3aa: CASSRDVGAQPQHF; CDR3nt: TGTGCCAGTAGTCGGGACGTTGGTGCTCAGCCCCAGCATTTT
v_gene: TRBV7-6; d_gene: .; abundance: .; j_gene: TRBJ1-1; CDR3aa: CASSLQGAEAFF; CDR3nt: TGTGCCAGCAGCTTACAGGGCGCTGAAGCTTTCTTT
v_gene: TRBV5-8; d_gene: .; abundance: once; j_gene: TRBJ2-7; CDR3aa: CASSRNYEQYF; CDR3nt: TGTGCCAGCAGTCGAAACTACGAGCAGTACTTC
v_gene: TRBV11-2; d_gene: .; abundance: .; j_gene: TRBJ2-7; CDR3aa: CASNPDSYEQYF; CDR3nt: TGTGCCAGCAACCCGGACAGCTACGAGCAGTACTTC
v_gene: TRBV7-6; d_gene: TRBD1; abundance: .; j_gene: TRBJ2-1; CDR3aa: CASSPGQGSYNEQFF; CDR3nt: TGTGCCAGCAGCCCCGGACAGGGATCCTACAATGAGCAGTTCTTC
v_gene: TRBV7-6; d_gene: .; abundance: .; j_gene: TRBJ1-2; CDR3aa: CASSPGASRYTF; CDR3nt: TGTGCCAGCAGCCCCGGCGCGTCACGCTACACCTTC
v_gene: TRBV28; d_gene: .; abundance: .; j_gene: TRBJ1-2; CDR3aa: CASSLVGMHYGYTF; CDR3nt: TGTGCCAGCAGTTTGGTCGGTATGCACTATGGCTACACCTTC
v_gene: TRBV2; d_gene: TRBD2; abundance: .; j_gene: TRBJ2-3; CDR3aa: CASSRLAGISTDTQYF; CDR3nt: TGTGCCAGCAGTCGACTAGCGGGGATCAGCACAGATACGCAGTATTTT